This T cell receptor (beta chain) was recorded in a study of blood T cell repertoires in COVID-19. Study details: Samples representing acute and convalescent COVID-19 were sourced from the United States, Italy and Spain. In each case, the material was cDNA or gDNA derived from T cells, B-cell-depleted T cells, or PBMCs.

Authors' analysis steps: Estimation of nucleated cell counts was performed using reference gene primer amplification. Repertoires were generated with immunoSEQ multiplex PCR, while TCRdb's copy carries only in-frame clones and drops some. V and J calls and clone size are copied from that table; D and trimming were computed from the DNA. The sample includes roughly 200,000 clones, 80% to 85% seen only once; the top ten take about 4.2%. Germline CDR1 reads MNHEY; CDR2 reads SVGAGI. This CDR3 is built from 14 residues. Trimming removed 7 bases from V and 1 base from J; junction bases left unmatched: 5. This clone was counted only a few times.

The source of this sequence is a man between 50 and 59 years old with active or convalescent COVID-19. The sample consisted of peripheral blood. The chain links TRBV6-5 to TRBJ1-1, with 8 bases matching TRBD1. This CDR3 reads CASNPGQGNTEAFF. Here the CDR3 DNA reads TGTGCCAGCAATCCCGGACAGGGGAACACTGAAGCTTTCTTT.